These 25 T cell receptor beta chains were all obtained from the same sample, sequenced in a study of blood T cell repertoires in COVID-19 (dated by TCRdb to the early 2020s). Receptor libraries were prepared by the immunoSEQ multiplex PCR assay. The immuneACCESS repertoire file appears here via TCRdb, limited to in-frame rearrangements. These files lack a portion of the clones; in checked studies, under half of the deficit traces to unresolved V genes, and the cause of the others is not known. The sample yields roughly 100,000 clones; approximately 76% were counted once. Roughly a fifth of the sample rests with the top ten. Sequenced input: peripheral blood. The origin of the receptors is a woman between 65 and 79 years old with acute or convalescent COVID-19.

The rearrangement uses TRBV5-6 and TRBJ2-3; a weak D match, TRBD2 (5 bases). This CDR3 is 16 amino acids long. The germline V gene encodes CDR1 SGHDT and CDR2 YYEEEE. With 5 bases removed from V and 0 bases from J, the gap between germline ends came to 16 bases. Written as DNA, the CDR3 is TGTGCCAGCAGGAGGGCCGGGATCTTTAGCACAGATACGCAGTATTTT. Translation: CASRRAGIFSTDTQYF.

The sample holds a few counts of this clone. V is TRBV18 and J is TRBJ1-5; the match to TRBD1 covers 10 bases. The CDR3 extends over 15 amino acids. Germline loops: CDR1 KGHSH, CDR2 LQKENI. J gave up 3 bases and V 2 bases, and 1 base lay outside the gene matches. The chain's CDR3 is CASSPGTGANQPQHF. The CDR3 DNA follows: TGTGCCAGCTCACCAGGGACAGGGGCCAATCAGCCCCAGCATTTT.

The gene calls are TRBV30 and TRBJ1-4; TRBD1 matches 7 bases. Germline assignment: CDR1 GTSNPN and CDR2 SVGIG (reference sequence). This CDR3 contains 18 residues. Germline trimming cut 3 bases from V and 0 bases from J; bases unmatched to any gene: 13. CDR3 in DNA: TGTGCCTGGAGCCCGAGGGCGGGACAGCGTGCAACTAATGAAAAACTGTTTTTT. This gives the protein CAWSPRAGQRATNEKLFF. Full variable domain (rest looked up from reference TRBV30 and TRBJ1-4): SQTIHQWPATLVQPVGSPLSLECTVEGTSNPNLYWYRQAAGRGLQLLFYSVGIGQISSEVPQNLSASRPQDRQFILSSKKLLLSDSGFYLCAWSPRAGQRATNEKLFFGSGTQLSVL.

CDR3 bases: TGCGCCAGCAGCCCAGACGGAGGGGCCAATCAGCCCCAGCATTTT. It yields the protein CASSPDGGANQPQHF. This chain connects TRBV5-1 to TRBJ1-5, with D perhaps matching TRBD1 (5 bases). CDR1 and CDR2 from the germline V gene are SGHRS and YFSETQ. V lost 4 bases, J lost 3 bases, and 14 bases lay in between. The CDR3 sequence is 15 residues long.

The chain uses TRBV12-5 and TRBJ2-3; tentative D call: TRBD1 (6 bases). Germline lookup yields CDR1 LGHNT and CDR2 FRNRAP. Trimming took 6 bases from V and 4 from J, leaving 11 bases between them. The CDR3 is made up of 13 amino acids. This CDR3 is CASGRDTADTQYF. CDR3 coding DNA: TGTGCTAGTGGCCGGGACACCGCAGATACGCAGTATTTT.

This chain's CDR3 is CSVVEWDRYKNIQYF. As DNA, the CDR3 is TGCAGCGTTGTGGAATGGGACAGGTACAAAAACATTCAGTACTTC. The V and J genes are TRBV29-1 and TRBJ2-4; 8 bases map to TRBD1. This CDR3 region has 15 residues. Per germline, CDR1 SQVTM and CDR2 ANQGSEA. The J segment lost 3 bases and the V segment lost 4 bases, leaving 8 bases of the junction unmatched. Combining the CDR3 with reference TRBV29-1 and TRBJ2-4 gives the whole variable domain SAVISQKPSRDICQRGTSLTIQCQVDSQVTMMFWYRQQPGQSLTLIATANQGSEATYESGFVIDKFPISRPNLTFSTLTVSNMSPEDSSIYLCSVVEWDRYKNIQYFGAGTRLSVL.

The chain joins TRBV6-1 to TRBJ1-1; a possible D gene is TRBD1 (5 bases). The length of the CDR3 is 16 residues. Germline V gene data show CDR1 as MNHNS and CDR2 as SASEGT. Trimming shortened V by 4 bases and J by 1 base, and 16 bases separated the two germline ends. The CDR3 loop is CASSAFKAGQNTEAFF. The CDR3 nucleotides are TGTGCCAGCAGTGCTTTTAAGGCAGGGCAGAACACTGAAGCTTTCTTT.

The chain is built from TRBV19 and TRBJ1-5; D is perhaps TRBD1 (6 bases). The CDR3 spans 14 residues. The germline CDR1 and CDR2 sequences are LNHDA and SQIVND (reference sequence). The V and J ends lost 7 bases and 8 bases respectively, with 18 bases between them. The CDR3 is CASNQGIGWEPQHF. As DNA, the CDR3 is TGTGCCAGTAATCAGGGGATCGGGTGGGAGCCCCAGCATTTT.

This clone was found once. The CDR3 region has the DNA TGTGCCAGTTTCCGGGGGTCGAGCATGAACACTGAAGCTTTCTTT. This sequence encodes CASFRGSSMNTEAFF. The chain employs TRBV19 and TRBJ1-1, with TRBD1 as a possible D gene (5 bases). The V gene's germline CDR1 is LNHDA and CDR2 SQIVND (reference sequence). This CDR3 is built from 15 residues. Trimming pared 8 bases from V and 0 bases from J, leaving 16 bases between.

This clone was picked up many times. The rearrangement joins TRBV11-2 to TRBJ1-4; TRBD1 might be the D (5 bases). Germline V lookup: CDR1 SGHAT, CDR2 FQNNGV. The germline V and J ends were trimmed by 5 bases and 4 bases, with 14 bases remaining between them. This CDR3 comprises 15 residues. The CDR3 sequence: CASSHSQGINEKLFF. CDR3 in DNA: TGTGCCAGCAGCCACTCTCAGGGAATTAATGAAAAACTGTTTTTT.

The V call is TRBV7-7, the J call TRBJ1-2; 7 bases fit TRBD1. CDR3 size: 13 residues. Germline-derived CDR1 and CDR2 are SSHAT and FNYEAQ (reference sequence). Losses at the gene ends were 2 bases for V and 7 bases for J; bases not matched to a gene: 4. The CDR3 sequence: CASSLKGGPGYTF. The CDR3 DNA follows: TGTGCCAGCAGCTTAAAAGGGGGCCCTGGCTACACCTTC.

This rearrangement joins TRBV10-3 to TRBJ2-7; D is undetermined. V lost 4 bases and J 2 bases, leaving 6 bases between the germline ends. Germline V gene lookup returns CDR1 ENHRY and CDR2 SYGVKD. This CDR3 spans 12 amino acids. The CDR3 sequence is CAISGQTYEQYF. CDR3 in DNA: TGTGCCATCAGTGGGCAGACCTACGAGCAGTACTTC.

The chain employs TRBV29-1 and TRBJ1-1; 7 positions agree with TRBD1. This CDR3 is 17 amino acids long. Germline CDR1 is SQVTM and CDR2 is ANQGSEA. J was trimmed by 0 bases and V by 3 bases; bases with no gene match: 13. DNA for the CDR3: TGCAGCGTTGACCCCAGGGGGACCCCAACCTTGAACACTGAAGCTTTCTTT. As protein: CSVDPRGTPTLNTEAFF.

J is TRBJ1-2 and V is TRBV19; TRBD1 might be the D (5 bases). The CDR3 extends over 17 amino acids. With 7 bases removed from V and 4 bases from J, the gap between germline ends came to 25 bases. Germline V gene data show CDR1 as LNHDA and CDR2 as SQIVND (reference sequence). The CDR3 sequence is CASTNPGGGTLGYGYTF. CDR3 coding DNA: TGTGCCAGTACCAACCCCGGCGGAGGGACTCTCGGCTATGGCTACACCTTC. The full variable domain, rest sourced from reference TRBV19 and TRBJ1-2, is DGGITQSPKYLFRKEGQNVTLSCEQNLNHDAMYWYRQDPGQGLRLIYYSQIVNDFQKGDIAEGYSVSREKKESFPLTVTSAQKNPTAFYLCASTNPGGGTLGYGYTFGSGTRLTVV.

The chain employs TRBV30 and TRBJ1-1; the D gene is possibly TRBD1 (5 bases). Between the trimmed V and J ends, which lost 0 bases and 9 bases, there was a span of 17 bases. This CDR3 has 14 residues. In germline, CDR1 is GTSNPN, CDR2 SVGIG (reference sequence). CDR3 in amino acids: CAWSVGQGLGKAFF. CDR3 nucleotide sequence: TGTGCCTGGAGTGTAGGGCAGGGTTTGGGAAAAGCTTTCTTT.

CDR3 coding DNA: TGTGCCAGCAGTAAGGCAACAGGTCCCTATGGCTACACCTTC. It specifies CASSKATGPYGYTF. V and J are TRBV6-5 and TRBJ1-2; possible D gene TRBD1, 5 bases. Germline CDR1 is MNHEY and CDR2 is SVGAGI. The CDR3 extends over 14 amino acids. Trimming removed 5 bases from V and 4 bases from J, with 14 bases in between.

The chain is built from TRBV4-1 and TRBJ2-1; TRBD1 matches 7 bases. The V gene's germline CDR1 is MGHRA and CDR2 YSYEKL. The V segment lost 3 bases and the J segment 4 bases; nucleotides outside the gene matches: 6. The CDR3 runs 15 residues. Here the CDR3 reads CASSQAGTVYNEQFF. CDR3 DNA sequence: TGCGCCAGCAGCCAGGCCGGGACAGTTTACAATGAGCAGTTCTTC.

The CDR3 nucleotides are TGTGCCAGCAGCCAAGATCGGCGGGGTTGGGAGACCCAGTACTTC. Translated, it gives CASSQDRRGWETQYF. V usage is TRBV3-1 (or the pseudogene TRBV3-2) and J usage is TRBJ2-5; a possible D gene is TRBD2 (6 bases). With 0 bases removed from V and 5 bases from J, the gap between germline ends came to 13 bases. The germline V gene encodes CDR1 LGHDT and CDR2 YNNKEL (reference sequence). The CDR3 has 15 amino acids.

V gene TRBV20-1 combines with J gene TRBJ1-1; no reliable D call. V lost 3 bases, J lost 6 bases, and 8 bases lay in between. CDR3 size: 11 residues. Looked up from germline, CDR1 is DFQATT and CDR2 is SNEGSKA (reference sequence). CDR3 in amino acids: CSASPIAEAFF. The CDR3 region has the DNA TGCAGTGCTAGTCCTATAGCTGAAGCTTTCTTT.

Notes on this clone: The junction differs from germline at one of its ends, possibly a read error. Other nucleotide sequences from this sample produce the same CDR3. The V and J genes are TRBV18 and TRBJ1-6, with D perhaps matching TRBD1 (6 bases). Germline CDR1 reads KGHSH; CDR2 reads LQKENI. The CDR3 sequence is 18 residues long. CDR3 residues: CASSPQQGSNSYNSPLHF. The CDR3 nucleotides are TGTGCCAGCTCACCACAGCAGGGGTCGAACTCCTATAATTCACCCCTTCACTTT.

This clone was observed a few times. The J gene is TRBJ2-3, the V gene TRBV5-5; no definite D call. CDR1 SGHKS and CDR2 YYEKEE come from the germline V gene (reference sequence). The CDR3 runs 11 residues. V shed 4 bases and J shed 6 bases, with 6 bases lying between them. The CDR3 DNA reads TGTGCCAGCAGCCCCCGGGATACGCAGTATTTT. It encodes CASSPRDTQYF.

The V call is TRBV12-3 or TRBV12-4, the J call TRBJ1-2; TRBD1 matches at 7 bases. The V and J ends lost 7 bases and 4 bases, in that order; junction bases with no gene match: 6. This CDR3 is 13 amino acids long. Here the CDR3 reads CASTLGQIYGYTF. For the CDR3, the DNA is TGTGCCAGCACCTTGGGACAGATCTATGGCTACACCTTC.

This chain joins TRBV4-3 and TRBJ2-1, with D tentatively TRBD2 (6 bases). The V end was cut by 0 bases, the J end by 2 bases, with 17 bases between. Germline V lookup: CDR1 LGHNA, CDR2 YSLEER. The CDR3 is 18 residues long. The CDR3 region is CASSQEIGLAGPYNEQFF. CDR3 in DNA: TGCGCCAGCAGCCAAGAAATAGGTCTTGCGGGACCCTACAATGAGCAGTTCTTC.

This clone was seen only a few times. One end of the junction is discordant with germline, which a read error may explain. V is TRBV6-6 and J is TRBJ1-2; tentative D call: TRBD1 (6 bases). The length of the CDR3 is 12 residues. Germline-derived CDR1 and CDR2 are MNHNY and SVGAGI (reference sequence). CDR3: CASSYNDQGCSF. Written as DNA, the CDR3 is TGTGCCAGCAGTTATAACGATCAGGGGTGTTCTTTC.

This clone was seen more than once but under ten times. V and J are TRBV28 and TRBJ1-2; 8 bases match TRBD1. Germline V gene sequence: CDR1 MDHEN, CDR2 SYDVKM. This CDR3 is 11 amino acids long. The CDR3 protein is CLISDRAGYTF. For the CDR3, the DNA is TGTCTGATCTCGGACAGGGCGGGCTACACCTTC.